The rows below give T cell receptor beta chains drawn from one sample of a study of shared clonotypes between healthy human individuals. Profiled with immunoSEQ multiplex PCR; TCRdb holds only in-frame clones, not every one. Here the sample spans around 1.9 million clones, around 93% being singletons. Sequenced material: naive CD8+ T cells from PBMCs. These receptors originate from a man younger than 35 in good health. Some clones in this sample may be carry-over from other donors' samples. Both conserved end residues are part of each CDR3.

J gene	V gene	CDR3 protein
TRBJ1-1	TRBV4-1	CASSKSRGNTEAFF
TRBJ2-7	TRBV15	CATRGGPAGEQYF
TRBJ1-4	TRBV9	CASAPGGGSEKLFF
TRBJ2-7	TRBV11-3	CASSLRDGPSYEQYF
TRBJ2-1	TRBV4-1	CASSRTANNEQFF
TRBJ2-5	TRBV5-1	CASRPTGQGLRETQYF
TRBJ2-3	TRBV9	CASSVAGVTDTQYF
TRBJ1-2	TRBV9	CASSVEETGFGGGYTF
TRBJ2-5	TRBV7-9	CASRNNFGGQETQYF
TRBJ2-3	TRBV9	CASSERERTDTQYF
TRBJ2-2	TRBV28	CASSPAGANTGELFF
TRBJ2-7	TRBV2	CASSESAGGIYEQYF
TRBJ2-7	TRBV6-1	CASSIGQVVVNEQYF
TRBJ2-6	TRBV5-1	CASSLVSTGANVLTF
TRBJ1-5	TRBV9	CASSVGQGTQPQHF
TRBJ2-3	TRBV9	CASSPAPPGGADTQYF
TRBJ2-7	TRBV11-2	CASSFSRTGAYEQYF
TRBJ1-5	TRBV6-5	CASREDRGSNQPQHF
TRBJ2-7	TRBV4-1	CASSQRAAGLFYEQYF